This T cell receptor beta chain was profiled in a study of blood T cell repertoires in COVID-19. Study-wide background: Researchers got acute and convalescent COVID-19 samples from the United States, Italy and Spain. The analysed material was cDNA or gDNA that came from T cells, B-cell-depleted T cells, or PBMCs.

The CDR3 contains 13 residues. After removal of 6 bases from V and 5 bases from J, the junction contained 3 bases not matched to a gene. Germline-derived CDR1 and CDR2 are SNHLY and FYNNEI. Some clones are missing from TCRdb's copy, which holds only in-frame ones; the method was immunoSEQ multiplex PCR. The sample has under 350,000 clones, approximately 86% seen once. The cohort comprised adults aged 18 to 89 years residing in under 30 US areas. Material: PBMCs or T cells enriched from blood (not recorded which). The V and J genes are TRBV2 and TRBJ2-2; TRBD1 matches at 7 bases. The receptor was derived from a middle-aged woman with acute COVID-19. CDR3 DNA sequence: TGTGCCAGCAGCCTCAGGGGGACCGGGGAGCTGTTTTTT. Residues: CASSLRGTGELFF. The full variable domain, in which reference TRBV2 and TRBJ2-2 provide the parts outside the CDR3, is EPEVTQTPSHQVTQMGQEVILRCVPISNHLYFYWYRQILGQKVEFLVSFYNNEISEKSEIFDDQFSVERPDGSNFTLKIRSTKLEDSAMYFCASSLRGTGELFFGEGSRLTVL.